The TCR beta chain described here comes from a study of blood T cell repertoires in COVID-19 (dated by TCRdb to 2018 to 2021). Concerning the study at large: Samples from collaborators originated in the United States, Italy and Spain and spanned both the acute and convalescent phases of COVID-19. The prospective study material was composed of cDNA or gDNA derived from T cells, B-cell-depleted T cells, or PBMCs. Deeply sampled blood TCRbeta repertoires from subjects exposed to, actively infected with, or recovered from COVID-19 were included in the dataset. The repertoires were released in a freely available public database meant as a resource for research on the immune response to SARS-CoV-2. Samples came from the ongoing ImmuneRACE study (first 160 participants) plus 1,254 subjects from 6 global collaborators. Nearly every sample came with metadata listing a de-identified subject ID, COVID-19 status, age in years and sex. Where HLA class I and class II types were available, the types were taken from metadata supplied by the sample provider, not from assay-based typing.

Ends trimmed: V by 1 base, J by 5 bases; bases unmatched to a gene: 2. The CDR3 holds 14 amino acids from the cysteine to the phenylalanine. The retained sequence is limited to the CDR3, 42 bases, with the frame set at the first base. CDR1 LNHDA and CDR2 SQIVND were looked up in the germline V gene (reference sequence). Concerning this clone: This clone's antigen is unknown. The sample holds no much larger clone one base away, and base qualities are not on file.

What the research found in general, with its limitations: How much clinical and demographic metadata was included differed by source and by participant, and the metadata was provided uncurated.

TCRbeta CDR3 regions were amplified from genomic DNA using the immunoSEQ Assay, a bias-controlled multiplex PCR. Processing in the source paper ran as follows. The number of nucleated cells in each sample was estimated by amplification of reference gene primers within the assay. To quantify the absolute abundance of each unique TCRbeta CDR3 rearrangement, sequence reads were collapsed and filtered. For each sample, productive Simpson clonality was calculated as the square root of Simpson's diversity index over productive rearrangements. Drawn from immuneACCESS, this table holds only the in-frame rearrangements with V and J called that TCRdb kept. Clones are partly lost; checked studies trace under half to an unresolved V gene and leave the rest unexplained. V and J calls and clone size are given by that table; D and trimming were obtained from the DNA. This sample gives about 260,000 clones in total; 87% of them show up just once. The top ten clones comprise roughly 2.4% of the sample.

Samples from volunteer blood donors who had recovered from COVID-19 were contributed by a second Seattle source. Collaborating institutions collected whole blood in K2EDTA tubes following their own protocols. For TCRbeta analysis, collaborator samples were shipped as frozen whole blood, as isolated PBMCs, or as DNA extracted from either sample type. The chain joins TRBV19 to TRBJ2-5; 9 central nucleotides agree with TRBD2. Material for sequencing was peripheral blood. This TCR was sampled from a woman between 50 and 59 years old who had recovered from COVID-19. The sequenced DNA: TGTGCCAGTAGTATAGTAGCGGGGGTGGAGACCCAGTACTTC. This sequence encodes CASSIVAGVETQYF.